This T cell receptor beta chain comes out of a study of T cells in Graves' hyperthyroidism and ophthalmopathy. Study background: Blood was drawn when the patient was first diagnosed and still untreated. Findings of the study overall: Clonotypes that were expanded in thyroid above 0.001 mostly appeared in blood too. For ophthalmopathy, model prediction preceded onset by a median roughly 6.3 months.

RNA transcripts provided the source from which TCR beta CDR3 regions were amplified. A set of HTBI primers served as the primers for a first-round RT-PCR of the TCR CDR3. TCRdb reprocessed the multiplex PCR reads via MiXCR and lists one record per CDR3 protein. The sample contains about 620,000 distinct CDR3 sequences, roughly 17% of which appear only once. As regards this clonotype: No antigen is known for it.

The CDR3 extends over 17 amino acids. Germline CDR1 LNHDA, CDR2 SQIVND (reference sequence). The germline V and J ends were trimmed by 4 bases and 6 bases, with 22 bases remaining between them. The sequencing input was blood. This clonotype was sampled from a woman aged 25 to 39 with Graves' hyperthyroidism. The V and J genes are TRBV19 and TRBJ1-5; D may be TRBD1 (6 bases). The CDR3 here is CASSTAGGAAAVQPQHF. As DNA, the CDR3 is TGTGCCAGTAGTACGGCGGGGGGGGCCGCGGCCGTTCAGCCCCAGCATTTT.